These T cell receptor beta chains were read from a single sample in a study of blood T cell repertoires in COVID-19. The protocol was immunoSEQ multiplex PCR, while the TCRdb copy is restricted to in-frame clones and leaves out a portion. The table lists 60,000 to 90,000 clones, around 90% of them singletons. The source material was peripheral blood. The receptor source for this set is a woman aged 80 or older with acute or convalescent COVID-19. Both conserved end residues are part of each CDR3. The D gene is left open where the match is weak. The size of a clone is reported for some rows only, either as once, few or many, or as a class for expanded clones.

TRBD1	TRBV2	TRBJ2-7	.	CASSRDSTHYEQYF	TGTGCCAGCAGTAGGGACAGCACCCACTACGAGCAGTACTTC
TRBD1	TRBV28	TRBJ1-2	.	CASSRTQGAYGYTF	TGTGCCAGCAGTCGGACCCAGGGGGCCTATGGCTACACCTTC
TRBD1	TRBV5-6	TRBJ1-2	.	CASNPLAGTGVGGYTF	TGTGCCAGCAACCCCCTGGCCGGGACAGGGGTGGGTGGCTACACCTTC
TRBD2	TRBV5-1	TRBJ2-4	.	CASSSTSGGDIQYF	TGCGCCAGCAGCTCGACTAGCGGGGGAGACATTCAGTACTTC
.	TRBV6-5	TRBJ1-2	.	CASSWGVQGGGYTF	TGTGCCAGCAGTTGGGGGGTCCAGGGCGGTGGCTACACCTTC
.	TRBV2	TRBJ1-3	.	CASSVLGGTFSGNTIYF	TGTGCCAGCAGTGTTCTCGGCGGCACTTTCTCTGGAAACACCATATATTTT
TRBD1	TRBV5-1	TRBJ2-2	.	CASSQAGTGNTGELFF	TGCGCCAGCAGCCAAGCAGGGACAGGCAACACCGGGGAGCTGTTTTTT
.	TRBV11-2	TRBJ1-1	.	CASSRGNRGTEAFF	TGTGCCAGCAGCCGGGGGAATCGGGGGACTGAAGCTTTCTTT
TRBD2	TRBV3-1/TRBV3-2	TRBJ2-3	.	CASSHDLGLAGGPNSTDTQYF	TGTGCCAGCAGCCATGATCTGGGACTAGCGGGGGGCCCGAACAGCACAGATACGCAGTATTTT
.	TRBV5-1	TRBJ1-6	.	CASSLESKSPLHF	TGCGCCAGCAGCTTGGAATCTAAATCACCCCTCCACTTT
TRBD2	TRBV6-2/TRBV6-3	TRBJ2-2	.	CASSYSWLAGGLSTGELFF	TGTGCCAGCAGTTACTCGTGGCTAGCGGGGGGGCTGAGCACCGGGGAGCTGTTTTTT
.	TRBV5-4	TRBJ2-1	.	CASSLSVPGNEQFF	TGTGCCAGCAGCTTGTCGGTCCCGGGTAATGAGCAGTTCTTC
.	TRBV11-2	TRBJ2-7	.	CASSLEMGAYEQYF	TGTGCCAGCAGCTTAGAGATGGGAGCCTACGAGCAGTACTTC
TRBD1	TRBV6-5	TRBJ2-1	.	CASSPGQGSFEQFF	TGTGCCAGCAGTCCGGGACAGGGGTCATTTGAGCAGTTCTTC
TRBD1	TRBV20-1	TRBJ1-1	.	CSASPDRGPMNTEAFF	TGCAGTGCTAGTCCAGACAGGGGGCCTATGAACACTGAAGCTTTCTTT
.	TRBV2	TRBJ1-1	.	CASSRSGMNTEAFF	TGTGCCAGCAGTCGGTCGGGGATGAACACTGAAGCTTTCTTT
TRBD2	TRBV3-1/TRBV3-2	TRBJ2-1	.	CASTSTSGRSYNEQFF	TGTGCCAGCACGTCGACTAGCGGGAGGTCCTACAATGAGCAGTTCTTC
TRBD1	TRBV9	TRBJ1-2	.	CASSGPGQGAGGYTF	TGTGCCAGCAGCGGACCGGGACAGGGGGCCGGGGGCTACACCTTC
TRBD2	TRBV28	TRBJ2-1	.	CASSPVTSGSHNEQFF	TGTGCCAGCAGTCCCGTGACTAGCGGGAGCCACAATGAGCAGTTCTTC
TRBD2	TRBV9	TRBJ2-1	once	CASSVAHSGRPYNEQFF	TGTGCCAGCAGCGTAGCTCATAGCGGGAGACCCTACAATGAGCAGTTCTTC
.	TRBV2	TRBJ2-5	.	CASSGILGVGQETQYF	TGTGCCAGCAGTGGGATACTAGGAGTGGGCCAAGAGACCCAGTACTTC
TRBD1	TRBV5-1	TRBJ1-5	.	CASSLTGDVGQPQHF	TGCGCCAGCAGCTTGACAGGGGATGTCGGACAGCCCCAGCATTTT
.	TRBV27	TRBJ1-6	few	CASRREVNSPLHF	TGTGCCAGTCGTCGGGAGGTGAATTCACCCCTCCACTTT
.	TRBV19	TRBJ1-1	.	CASSPRGYEAFF	TGTGCCAGTAGTCCACGAGGGTACGAAGCTTTCTTT
TRBD1	TRBV18	TRBJ1-3	.	CASSPDRAGNTIYF	TGTGCCAGCTCCCCGGACAGGGCCGGAAACACCATATATTTT
TRBD1	TRBV5-1	TRBJ1-2	once	CASSFGRGRDYGYTF	TGCGCCAGCAGCTTTGGCAGGGGGCGCGACTATGGCTACACCTTC
.	TRBV28	TRBJ1-5	.	CASSLGRASNQPQHF	TGTGCCAGCAGTTTAGGCAGGGCGAGCAATCAGCCCCAGCATTTT
.	TRBV4-3	TRBJ1-1	.	CASSQEVSGTTTFF	TGCGCCAGCAGCCAAGAGGTCTCCGGGACAACGACTTTCTTT
TRBD1	TRBV9	TRBJ1-1	.	CASSSVDRVSEAFF	TGTGCCAGCAGTTCGGTAGACAGGGTTAGTGAAGCTTTCTTT
.	TRBV5-5	TRBJ2-5	.	CASSLDQNYPLTQYF	TGTGCCAGCAGCTTGGACCAGAATTACCCTCTGACCCAGTACTTC
.	TRBV2	TRBJ2-7	.	CASSLTGVEQYF	TGTGCCAGCAGCCTCACAGGAGTCGAGCAGTACTTC
.	TRBV7-2	TRBJ1-1	.	CASSPGVPTEAFF	TGTGCCAGCAGCCCAGGGGTTCCCACTGAAGCTTTCTTT
TRBD1	TRBV5-1	TRBJ2-1	.	CASSLAGTGTYNEQFF	TGCGCCAGCAGCTTAGCCGGGACAGGGACCTACAATGAGCAGTTCTTC
TRBD2	TRBV19	TRBJ2-3	once	CASSTSGSADTQYF	TGTGCCAGTAGCACTAGCGGGAGCGCAGATACGCAGTATTTT
TRBD1	TRBV7-6	TRBJ1-1	.	CASSDRDRALDTEAFF	TGTGCCAGCAGTGACCGAGACAGGGCATTGGACACTGAAGCTTTCTTT
.	TRBV9	TRBJ1-3	.	CASSVDPVSGNTIYF	TGTGCCAGCAGCGTAGACCCAGTCTCTGGAAACACCATATATTTT
TRBD1	TRBV19	TRBJ2-2	.	CASSMGQGNTGELFF	TGTGCCAGTAGTATGGGACAGGGAAACACCGGGGAGCTGTTTTTT
.	TRBV3-1/TRBV3-2	TRBJ1-2	.	CASSQDSTSGGYTF	TGTGCCAGCAGCCAAGATAGCACCTCCGGCGGCTACACCTTC
.	TRBV7-3	TRBJ1-2	.	CASSLTGGANYGYTF	TGTGCCAGCAGCTTAACTGGGGGCGCTAACTATGGCTACACCTTC
TRBD1	TRBV14	TRBJ2-7	.	CASSLTPGQGKSSSYEQYF	TGTGCCAGCAGCCTCACTCCGGGACAGGGGAAAAGTTCTTCCTACGAGCAGTACTTC
.	TRBV6-2/TRBV6-3	TRBJ2-7	.	CASSYSDSSYEQYF	TGTGCCAGCAGTTACTCCGACAGCTCCTACGAGCAGTACTTC
TRBD2	TRBV18	TRBJ2-7	.	CASSPPLAGNEQYF	TGTGCCAGCTCACCACCACTAGCGGGAAACGAGCAGTACTTC
.	TRBV3-1/TRBV3-2	TRBJ1-1	once	CASSQVGGTEAFF	TGTGCCAGCAGCCAAGTCGGAGGCACTGAAGCTTTCTTT
.	TRBV7-2	TRBJ2-1	.	CASSLEVRSYNEQFF	TGTGCCAGCAGCTTAGAAGTTCGGTCTTACAATGAGCAGTTCTTC
.	TRBV19	TRBJ1-1	.	CASNPTGVGQAFF	TGTGCCAGTAACCCCACCGGGGTAGGGCAAGCTTTCTTT
TRBD1	TRBV5-1	TRBJ2-7	.	CASSLRGTGYYEQYF	TGCGCCAGCAGCTTACGAGGGACAGGGTATTACGAGCAGTACTTC
.	TRBV6-5	TRBJ2-7	once	CASRDNYEQYF	TGTGCCAGCAGAGACAACTACGAGCAGTACTTC
.	TRBV5-1	TRBJ1-2	.	CASSTQGNEGYTF	TGTGCCAGCAGCACACAGGGTAATGAGGGCTACACCTTC
TRBD1	TRBV9	TRBJ2-2	.	CASSVGGWTGNTGELFF	TGTGCCAGCAGCGTAGGGGGATGGACAGGGAACACCGGGGAGCTGTTTTTT
TRBD2	TRBV2	TRBJ2-1	.	CASSPGTSGPYNEQFF	TGTGCCAGCAGCCCCGGGACTAGCGGACCCTACAATGAGCAGTTCTTC